This TCR beta chain derives from a study of blood T cells in healthy people across ages. This clonotype has a handful of counts. Its antigen is not known. A second PCR, run for roughly 7 to 11 cycles, used a sample-barcoded 5' primer plus a J-beta primer mix. One entry per CDR3 protein, called by TCRdb with MiXCR from the 5' RACE reads. The sample contains around 800,000 distinct CDR3 sequences, 40% to 65% of which appear only once. Study outcomes and limitations: Nothing was known about donor CMV status, and this possibly confounded expanded clonotype changes.

The CDR3 extends over 17 amino acids. Peripheral blood was drawn, approximately 10 milliliters per donor. V is TRBV21-1 and J is TRBJ2-7; the tabulated D call, TRBD1, remains unverified against the DNA. TRBV21-1 corresponds to a pseudogene. The specimen was blood. This clonotype was obtained from an older man in good health. CDR3 loop: CASSTRGIPPSAYEQYF. CDR3 in DNA: TGTGCCAGCAGCACGAGGGGCATTCCTCCTTCAGCCTACGAGCAGTACTTC.